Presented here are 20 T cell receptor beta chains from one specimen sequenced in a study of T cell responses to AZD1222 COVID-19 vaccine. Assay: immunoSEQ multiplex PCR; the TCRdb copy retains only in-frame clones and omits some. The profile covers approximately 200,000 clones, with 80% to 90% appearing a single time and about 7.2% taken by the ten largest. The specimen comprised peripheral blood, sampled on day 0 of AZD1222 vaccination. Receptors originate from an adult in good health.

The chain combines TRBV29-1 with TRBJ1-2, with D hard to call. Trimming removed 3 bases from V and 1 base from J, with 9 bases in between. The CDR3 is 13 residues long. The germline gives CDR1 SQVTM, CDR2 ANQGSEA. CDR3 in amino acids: CSVDKGFNYGYTF. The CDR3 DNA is TGCAGCGTTGATAAAGGGTTTAACTATGGCTACACCTTC.

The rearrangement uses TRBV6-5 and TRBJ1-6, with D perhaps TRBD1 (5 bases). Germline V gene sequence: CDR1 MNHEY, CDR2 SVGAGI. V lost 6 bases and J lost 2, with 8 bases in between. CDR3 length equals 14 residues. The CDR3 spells CASRTATYNSPLHF. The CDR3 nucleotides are TGTGCCAGCAGGACAGCTACCTATAATTCACCCCTCCACTTT.

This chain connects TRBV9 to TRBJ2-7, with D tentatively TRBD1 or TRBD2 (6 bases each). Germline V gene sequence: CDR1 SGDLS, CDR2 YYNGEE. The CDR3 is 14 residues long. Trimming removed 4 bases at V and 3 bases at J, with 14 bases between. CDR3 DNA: TGTGCCAGCAGCCTCCGAGGGGGAGGCTACGAGCAGTACTTC. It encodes CASSLRGGGYEQYF.

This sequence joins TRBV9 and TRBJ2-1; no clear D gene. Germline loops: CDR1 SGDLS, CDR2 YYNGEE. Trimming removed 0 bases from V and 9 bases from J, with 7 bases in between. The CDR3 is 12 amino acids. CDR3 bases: TGTGCCAGCAGCGTAGGGTTCAGTGAGCAGTTCTTC. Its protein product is CASSVGFSEQFF.

CDR3 sequence: CASSATGFFNSPLHF. The CDR3 DNA follows: TGTGCCAGCAGTGCAACAGGGTTCTTTAATTCACCCCTCCACTTT. The chain carries TRBV25-1 and TRBJ1-6; tentative D call: TRBD1 (6 bases). The CDR3 length is 15 residues. Germline values: CDR1 MGHDK, CDR2 SYGVNS. Between the trimmed V and J ends, which lost 4 bases and 6 bases, there was a span of 13 bases.

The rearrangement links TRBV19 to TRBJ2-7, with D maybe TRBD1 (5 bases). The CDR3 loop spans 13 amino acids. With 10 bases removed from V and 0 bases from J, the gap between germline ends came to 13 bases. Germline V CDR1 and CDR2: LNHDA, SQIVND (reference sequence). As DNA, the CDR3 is TGTGCCACCCGACAGCCCAGCTCCTACGAGCAGTACTTC. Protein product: CATRQPSSYEQYF.

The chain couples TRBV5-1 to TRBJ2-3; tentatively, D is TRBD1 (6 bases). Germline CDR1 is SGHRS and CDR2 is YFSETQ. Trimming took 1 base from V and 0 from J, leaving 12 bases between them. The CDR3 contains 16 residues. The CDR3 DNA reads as TGCGCCAGCAGCTTGTCTGGCAGGGGAAGCACAGATACGCAGTATTTT. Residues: CASSLSGRGSTDTQYF.

The DNA of the CDR3 is TGTGCCAGCAGTGACGCCCTAGGCCTCCAAGGGCCCACCTACGAGCAGTACTTC. Protein sequence: CASSDALGLQGPTYEQYF. The chain employs TRBV25-1 and TRBJ2-7; D is unclear. The CDR3 runs 18 residues. CDR1 is MGHDK, CDR2 SYGVNS, per germline. V was trimmed by 3 bases and J by 2 bases, leaving 23 bases between them.

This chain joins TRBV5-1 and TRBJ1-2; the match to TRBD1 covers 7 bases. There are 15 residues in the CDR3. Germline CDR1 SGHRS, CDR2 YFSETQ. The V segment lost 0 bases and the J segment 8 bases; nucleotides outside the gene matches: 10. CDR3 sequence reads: CASSLGPGQPDGYTF. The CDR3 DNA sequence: TGCGCCAGCAGCTTGGGACCGGGACAGCCAGACGGCTACACCTTC.

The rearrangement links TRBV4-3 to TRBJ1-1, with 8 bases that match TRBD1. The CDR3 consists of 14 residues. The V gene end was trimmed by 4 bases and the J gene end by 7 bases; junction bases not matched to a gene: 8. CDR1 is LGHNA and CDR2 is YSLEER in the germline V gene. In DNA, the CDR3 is TGCGCCAGCAGCCTACTGACAGGGGTTGGTGAAGCTTTCTTT. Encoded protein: CASSLLTGVGEAFF.

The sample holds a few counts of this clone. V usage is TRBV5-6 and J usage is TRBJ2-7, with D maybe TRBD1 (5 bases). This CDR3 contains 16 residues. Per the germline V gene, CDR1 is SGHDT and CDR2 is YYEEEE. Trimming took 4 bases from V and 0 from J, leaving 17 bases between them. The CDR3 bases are TGTGCCAGCAGCGTAGTGGGTCAGGGAAGCTCCTACGAGCAGTACTTC. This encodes CASSVVGQGSSYEQYF.

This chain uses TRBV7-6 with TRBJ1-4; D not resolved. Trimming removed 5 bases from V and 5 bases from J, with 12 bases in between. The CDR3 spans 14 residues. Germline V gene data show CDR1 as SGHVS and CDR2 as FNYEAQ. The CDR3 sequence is CASSRTDLNEKLFF. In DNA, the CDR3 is TGTGCCAGCAGCCGGACGGATTTAAATGAAAAACTGTTTTTT.

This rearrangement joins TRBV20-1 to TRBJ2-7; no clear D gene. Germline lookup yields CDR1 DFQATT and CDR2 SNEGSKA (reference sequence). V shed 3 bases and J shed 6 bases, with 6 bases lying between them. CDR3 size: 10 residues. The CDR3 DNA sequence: TGCAGTGCTAGTTCGACCGAGCAGTACTTC. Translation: CSASSTEQYF.

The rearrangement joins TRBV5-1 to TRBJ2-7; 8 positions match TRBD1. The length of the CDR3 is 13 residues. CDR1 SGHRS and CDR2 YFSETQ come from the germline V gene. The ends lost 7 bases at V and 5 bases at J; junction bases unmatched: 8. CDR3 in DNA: TGCGCCAGCTCCTCATGGACAGGGAACGAGCAGTACTTC. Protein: CASSSWTGNEQYF.

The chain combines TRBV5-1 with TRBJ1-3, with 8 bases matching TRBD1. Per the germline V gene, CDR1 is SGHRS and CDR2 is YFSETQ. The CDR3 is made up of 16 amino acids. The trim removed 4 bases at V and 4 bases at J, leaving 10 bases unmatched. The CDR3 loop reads CASSARQGQGGNTIYF. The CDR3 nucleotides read TGCGCCAGCAGCGCTAGACAGGGGCAAGGGGGAAACACCATATATTTT.

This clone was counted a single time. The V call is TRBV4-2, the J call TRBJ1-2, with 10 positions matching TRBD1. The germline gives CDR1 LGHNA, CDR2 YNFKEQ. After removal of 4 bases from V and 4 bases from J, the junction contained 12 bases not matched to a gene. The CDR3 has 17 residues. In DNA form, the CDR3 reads TGTGCCAGCAGCCTAGACGCGTCGGGACAGGGGTTCTATGGCTACACCTTC. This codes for CASSLDASGQGFYGYTF.

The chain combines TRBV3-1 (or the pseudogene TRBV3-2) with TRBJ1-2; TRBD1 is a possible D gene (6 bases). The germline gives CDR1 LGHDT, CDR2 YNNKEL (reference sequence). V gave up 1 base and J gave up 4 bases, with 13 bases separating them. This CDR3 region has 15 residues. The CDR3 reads CASSQVLGAGYGYTF. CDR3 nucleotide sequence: TGTGCCAGCAGCCAAGTCCTGGGGGCGGGCTATGGCTACACCTTC.

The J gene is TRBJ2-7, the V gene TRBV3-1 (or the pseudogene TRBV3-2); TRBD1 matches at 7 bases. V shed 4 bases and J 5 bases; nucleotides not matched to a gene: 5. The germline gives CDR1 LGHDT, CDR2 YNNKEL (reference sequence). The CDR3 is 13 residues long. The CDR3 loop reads CASSLRQGHEQYF. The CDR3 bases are TGTGCCAGCAGCCTTCGACAGGGCCACGAGCAGTACTTC.

The CDR3 region is CASSSQGAGEQYF. The CDR3 coding sequence is TGTGCCAGCAGCTCACAGGGGGCGGGCGAGCAGTACTTC. The J gene is TRBJ2-7, the V gene TRBV6-6; 9 positions match TRBD1. Germline V gives CDR1 MNHNY, CDR2 SVGAGI (reference sequence). J gave up 6 bases and V 6 bases, and 6 bases lay outside the gene matches. The CDR3 sequence is 13 residues long.

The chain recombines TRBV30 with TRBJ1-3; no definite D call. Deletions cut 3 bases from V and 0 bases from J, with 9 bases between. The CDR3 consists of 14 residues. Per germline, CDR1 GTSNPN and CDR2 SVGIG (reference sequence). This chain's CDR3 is CAWRGDSSGNTIYF. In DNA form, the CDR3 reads TGTGCCTGGAGGGGCGATAGCTCTGGAAACACCATATATTTT.